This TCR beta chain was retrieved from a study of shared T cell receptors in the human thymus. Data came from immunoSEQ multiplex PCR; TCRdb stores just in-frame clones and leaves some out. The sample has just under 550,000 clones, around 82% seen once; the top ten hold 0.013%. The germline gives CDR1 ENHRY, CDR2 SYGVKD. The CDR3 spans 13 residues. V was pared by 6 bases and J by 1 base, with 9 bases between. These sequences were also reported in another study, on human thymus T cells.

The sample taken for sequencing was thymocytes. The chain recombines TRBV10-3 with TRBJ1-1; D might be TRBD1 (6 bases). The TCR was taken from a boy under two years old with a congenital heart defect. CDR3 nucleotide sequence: TGTGCCATCAGGGGACAAGAGAACACTGAAGCTTTCTTT. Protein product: CAIRGQENTEAFF.